Listed below are T cell receptor beta chains from one sample, sequenced in a study of blood T cell repertoires in COVID-19. The table came from immunoSEQ multiplex PCR; TCRdb's copy has only in-frame clones and leaves some out. This sample has a few hundred thousand clones, with 85% to 90% found just once. The specimen was PBMCs or T cells enriched from blood (not recorded which). The receptors derive from a young man who had recovered from COVID-19. Each CDR3 is given with its conserved first and last residue. D genes are given only for firm matches. Size values are once, few and many counts, or a class for expanded clones, and some rows have none.

D gene: TRBD2
J gene: TRBJ2-1
V gene: TRBV15
clone size: .
CDR3 protein: CATSSLGGSGNEQFF
CDR3 DNA: TGTGCCACCAGCAGTCTCGGGGGGAGCGGCAATGAGCAGTTCTTC

D gene: .
J gene: TRBJ2-5
V gene: TRBV29-1
clone size: .
CDR3 protein: CSSKQVQETQYF
CDR3 DNA: TGCAGCTCGAAGCAGGTACAAGAGACCCAGTACTTC

D gene: TRBD1
J gene: TRBJ1-2
V gene: TRBV10-3
clone size: .
CDR3 protein: CAITNIQGAGYGYTF
CDR3 DNA: TGTGCCATCACAAACATACAGGGGGCAGGCTATGGCTACACCTTC

D gene: .
J gene: TRBJ1-1
V gene: TRBV5-1
clone size: .
CDR3 protein: CASRVSAGDVNTEAFF
CDR3 DNA: TGCGCCAGCAGGGTCTCGGCAGGGGATGTGAACACTGAAGCTTTCTTT

D gene: TRBD2
J gene: TRBJ2-7
V gene: TRBV5-1
clone size: .
CDR3 protein: CASSLGLAGARIREQYF
CDR3 DNA: TGCGCCAGCAGCTTGGGACTAGCGGGAGCCCGGATACGCGAGCAGTACTTC

D gene: .
J gene: TRBJ2-2
V gene: TRBV5-4
clone size: .
CDR3 protein: CASTASLTGELFF
CDR3 DNA: TGTGCCAGCACCGCGTCTTTAACCGGGGAGCTGTTTTTT

D gene: .
J gene: TRBJ1-2
V gene: TRBV5-4
clone size: once
CDR3 protein: CASSLSNYGYTF
CDR3 DNA: TGTGCCAGCAGCCTGTCTAACTATGGCTACACCTTC

D gene: .
J gene: TRBJ2-2
V gene: TRBV24-1
clone size: .
CDR3 protein: CATSVGQSVTGELFF
CDR3 DNA: TGTGCCACCAGTGTTGGACAGTCGGTCACCGGGGAGCTGTTTTTT

D gene: .
J gene: TRBJ1-5
V gene: TRBV4-1
clone size: .
CDR3 protein: CASSRSAGPNQPQHF
CDR3 DNA: TGCGCCAGCAGCCGCTCCGCTGGGCCGAATCAGCCCCAGCATTTT

D gene: TRBD2
J gene: TRBJ2-3
V gene: TRBV11-2
clone size: .
CDR3 protein: CASSLGLAGGTDTQYF
CDR3 DNA: TGTGCCAGCAGCTTAGGACTAGCGGGAGGCACAGATACGCAGTATTTT

D gene: TRBD2
J gene: TRBJ2-2
V gene: TRBV19
clone size: .
CDR3 protein: CASGPSGFRWTGELFF
CDR3 DNA: TGTGCCAGTGGGCCTAGCGGGTTTAGATGGACCGGGGAGCTGTTTTTT

D gene: .
J gene: TRBJ2-7
V gene: TRBV5-6
clone size: once
CDR3 protein: CASSLGVDEQYF
CDR3 DNA: TGTGCCAGCAGCTTAGGGGTTGACGAGCAGTACTTC

D gene: TRBD2
J gene: TRBJ2-2
V gene: TRBV18
clone size: .
CDR3 protein: CASSLAGANTGELFF
CDR3 DNA: TGTGCCAGCTCTCTAGCGGGGGCGAACACCGGGGAGCTGTTTTTT

D gene: TRBD1
J gene: TRBJ2-7
V gene: TRBV4-1
clone size: .
CDR3 protein: CASSQSTGASYEQYF
CDR3 DNA: TGCGCCAGCAGCCAGTCGACAGGGGCCTCCTACGAGCAGTACTTC

D gene: .
J gene: TRBJ2-6
V gene: TRBV5-1
clone size: .
CDR3 protein: CASSAGSGANVLTF
CDR3 DNA: TGCGCCAGCAGTGCGGGTTCTGGGGCCAACGTCCTGACTTTC

D gene: .
J gene: TRBJ2-5
V gene: TRBV24-1
clone size: few
CDR3 protein: CATSREGPGETQYF
CDR3 DNA: TGTGCCACCAGTCGGGAAGGTCCTGGAGAGACCCAGTACTTC

D gene: .
J gene: TRBJ1-5
V gene: TRBV21-1
clone size: .
CDR3 protein: CASSGTAKYSNQPQHF
CDR3 DNA: TGTGCCAGCAGTGGGACAGCCAAATATAGCAATCAGCCCCAGCATTTT

D gene: TRBD2
J gene: TRBJ2-7
V gene: TRBV9
clone size: .
CDR3 protein: CASSFGGGPSGRSSYEQYF
CDR3 DNA: TGTGCCAGCAGCTTCGGTGGGGGGCCTAGCGGGAGATCTTCCTACGAGCAGTACTTC

D gene: TRBD2
J gene: TRBJ2-1
V gene: TRBV19
clone size: .
CDR3 protein: CASSISVAGEYNEQFF
CDR3 DNA: TGTGCCAGTAGTATAAGCGTAGCGGGAGAATACAATGAGCAGTTCTTC

D gene: .
J gene: TRBJ1-2
V gene: TRBV7-2
clone size: .
CDR3 protein: CASSLGSSQGGYTF
CDR3 DNA: TGTGCCAGCAGCTTGGGAAGTTCCCAGGGGGGCTACACCTTC

D gene: .
J gene: TRBJ2-1
V gene: TRBV5-1
clone size: .
CDR3 protein: CASSQDTYNEQFF
CDR3 DNA: TGCGCCAGCAGTCAGGACACCTACAATGAGCAGTTCTTC

D gene: TRBD1
J gene: TRBJ1-6
V gene: TRBV5-4
clone size: .
CDR3 protein: CASSPGTGFSSPLHF
CDR3 DNA: TGTGCCAGCAGCCCGGGGACAGGTTTTTCATCACCCCTCCACTTT

D gene: .
J gene: TRBJ2-7
V gene: TRBV24-1
clone size: .
CDR3 protein: CATSDSGTYEQYF
CDR3 DNA: TGTGCCACCAGTGATTCGGGGACCTACGAGCAGTACTTC

D gene: .
J gene: TRBJ2-1
V gene: TRBV10-1
clone size: .
CDR3 protein: CASSQLEPLYEQFF
CDR3 DNA: TGCGCCAGCAGTCAGCTAGAACCTCTGTATGAGCAGTTCTTC

D gene: .
J gene: TRBJ2-7
V gene: TRBV28
clone size: .
CDR3 protein: CASSFRQSSYEQYF
CDR3 DNA: TGTGCCAGCAGTTTTAGACAGTCGTCCTACGAGCAGTACTTC

D gene: TRBD1
J gene: TRBJ2-3
V gene: TRBV5-1
clone size: .
CDR3 protein: CASSGGQGWGDTQYF
CDR3 DNA: TGCGCCAGCAGCGGGGGACAGGGTTGGGGAGATACGCAGTATTTT

D gene: .
J gene: TRBJ1-2
V gene: TRBV30
clone size: few
CDR3 protein: CAWSVGGGDGYTF
CDR3 DNA: TGTGCCTGGAGTGTCGGGGGTGGGGATGGCTACACCTTC

D gene: TRBD1
J gene: TRBJ2-7
V gene: TRBV12-5
clone size: .
CDR3 protein: CASGGTGTYEQYF
CDR3 DNA: TGTGCTAGTGGGGGGACAGGGACTTACGAGCAGTACTTC

D gene: .
J gene: TRBJ1-5
V gene: TRBV21-1
clone size: .
CDR3 protein: CASSKYPLTRGYSNQPQHF
CDR3 DNA: TGTGCCAGCAGCAAATACCCCTTGACAAGGGGCTATAGCAATCAGCCCCAGCATTTT

D gene: .
J gene: TRBJ1-1
V gene: TRBV30
clone size: .
CDR3 protein: CAWSVGGEPAFF
CDR3 DNA: TGTGCCTGGAGCGTGGGGGGGGAACCCGCTTTCTTT

D gene: .
J gene: TRBJ2-7
V gene: TRBV9
clone size: .
CDR3 protein: CASSSRGFSYEQYF
CDR3 DNA: TGTGCCAGCAGCTCCCGGGGGTTCTCCTACGAGCAGTACTTC

D gene: .
J gene: TRBJ2-2
V gene: TRBV3-1/TRBV3-2
clone size: .
CDR3 protein: CASSQDGLALTTGELFF
CDR3 DNA: TGTGCCAGCAGCCAAGATGGACTGGCGTTAACCACCGGGGAGCTGTTTTTT

D gene: TRBD1
J gene: TRBJ1-5
V gene: TRBV6-1
clone size: .
CDR3 protein: CASSGDRASSNQPQHF
CDR3 DNA: TGTGCCAGCAGTGGAGACAGGGCATCTAGCAATCAGCCCCAGCATTTT

D gene: TRBD2
J gene: TRBJ2-7
V gene: TRBV5-1
clone size: .
CDR3 protein: CASSRIAGAGDEQYF
CDR3 DNA: TGCGCCAGCAGCCGTATAGCGGGAGCGGGGGACGAGCAGTACTTC

D gene: .
J gene: TRBJ1-1
V gene: TRBV10-3
clone size: .
CDR3 protein: CAISGGGTEAFF
CDR3 DNA: TGTGCCATCAGTGGAGGGGGCACTGAAGCTTTCTTT

D gene: .
J gene: TRBJ1-5
V gene: TRBV10-3
clone size: .
CDR3 protein: CAISEGEQPQHF
CDR3 DNA: TGTGCCATCAGTGAAGGGGAACAGCCCCAGCATTTT

D gene: TRBD1
J gene: TRBJ2-2
V gene: TRBV19
clone size: .
CDR3 protein: CASREQGLDGELFF
CDR3 DNA: TGTGCCAGTAGGGAACAGGGGCTCGACGGGGAGCTGTTTTTT

D gene: TRBD2
J gene: TRBJ2-1
V gene: TRBV19
clone size: .
CDR3 protein: CASSFREGHGMGEQFF
CDR3 DNA: TGTGCCAGTAGTTTCCGGGAGGGCCACGGGATGGGGGAGCAGTTCTTC

D gene: TRBD1
J gene: TRBJ2-2
V gene: TRBV5-5
clone size: .
CDR3 protein: CASSLRDRGLGGELFF
CDR3 DNA: TGTGCCAGCAGCTTGCGGGACAGGGGGCTCGGCGGGGAGCTGTTTTTT

D gene: TRBD1
J gene: TRBJ1-2
V gene: TRBV6-5
clone size: .
CDR3 protein: CASIPTGVLGYTF
CDR3 DNA: TGTGCCAGCATTCCTACAGGGGTCCTTGGCTACACCTTC

D gene: TRBD1
J gene: TRBJ1-3
V gene: TRBV5-6
clone size: .
CDR3 protein: CASSFPGQGRNTIYF
CDR3 DNA: TGTGCCAGCAGTTTTCCGGGACAGGGAAGAAACACCATATATTTT

D gene: TRBD1
J gene: TRBJ1-1
V gene: TRBV27
clone size: .
CDR3 protein: CASSLRDRGTEAFF
CDR3 DNA: TGTGCCAGCAGTTTACGGGACAGGGGGACTGAAGCTTTCTTT

D gene: .
J gene: TRBJ2-5
V gene: TRBV28
clone size: .
CDR3 protein: CAIRGLWESETQYF
CDR3 DNA: TGTGCCATCCGGGGACTGTGGGAGTCGGAGACCCAGTACTTC

D gene: .
J gene: TRBJ1-2
V gene: TRBV29-1
clone size: .
CDR3 protein: CSVDAIYGYTF
CDR3 DNA: TGCAGCGTTGACGCGATCTATGGCTACACCTTC

D gene: .
J gene: TRBJ2-3
V gene: TRBV11-1
clone size: few
CDR3 protein: CASSEGLHKTDTQYF
CDR3 DNA: TGTGCCAGCAGCGAGGGACTGCATAAGACAGATACGCAGTATTTT

D gene: TRBD2
J gene: TRBJ2-1
V gene: TRBV29-1
clone size: .
CDR3 protein: CSVGGLALYNEQFF
CDR3 DNA: TGCAGCGTTGGGGGACTAGCGCTCTACAATGAGCAGTTCTTC

D gene: TRBD1
J gene: TRBJ2-1
V gene: TRBV9
clone size: .
CDR3 protein: CASSGPGTGGGNEQFF
CDR3 DNA: TGTGCCAGCAGCGGACCCGGGACAGGGGGAGGAAATGAGCAGTTCTTC

D gene: TRBD1
J gene: TRBJ1-5
V gene: TRBV2
clone size: .
CDR3 protein: CASSEQRTGVVNQPQHF
CDR3 DNA: TGTGCCAGCAGTGAACAGAGGACAGGGGTTGTCAATCAGCCCCAGCATTTT

D gene: .
J gene: TRBJ2-2
V gene: TRBV3-1/TRBV3-2
clone size: .
CDR3 protein: CASSQSGQGSGELFF
CDR3 DNA: TGTGCCAGCAGCCAATCTGGCCAGGGGTCCGGGGAGCTGTTTTTT

D gene: TRBD1
J gene: TRBJ2-7
V gene: TRBV6-5
clone size: .
CDR3 protein: CASSSGQGASSSEQYF
CDR3 DNA: TGTGCCAGCAGTTCCGGACAGGGGGCATCTTCATCCGAGCAGTACTTC

D gene: TRBD2
J gene: TRBJ2-1
V gene: TRBV30
clone size: .
CDR3 protein: CAWSVRSTSGRGGNEQFF
CDR3 DNA: TGTGCCTGGAGTGTACGTTCGACTAGCGGAAGGGGTGGCAATGAGCAGTTCTTC

D gene: TRBD1
J gene: TRBJ1-1
V gene: TRBV7-2
clone size: .
CDR3 protein: CASSLQGAWTEAFF
CDR3 DNA: TGTGCCAGCAGCTTACAGGGGGCGTGGACTGAAGCTTTCTTT

D gene: TRBD2
J gene: TRBJ2-4
V gene: TRBV11-2
clone size: .
CDR3 protein: CASSTLAGLAELAKNIQYF
CDR3 DNA: TGTGCCAGCAGCACCCTAGCGGGGCTAGCAGAACTAGCCAAAAACATTCAGTACTTC